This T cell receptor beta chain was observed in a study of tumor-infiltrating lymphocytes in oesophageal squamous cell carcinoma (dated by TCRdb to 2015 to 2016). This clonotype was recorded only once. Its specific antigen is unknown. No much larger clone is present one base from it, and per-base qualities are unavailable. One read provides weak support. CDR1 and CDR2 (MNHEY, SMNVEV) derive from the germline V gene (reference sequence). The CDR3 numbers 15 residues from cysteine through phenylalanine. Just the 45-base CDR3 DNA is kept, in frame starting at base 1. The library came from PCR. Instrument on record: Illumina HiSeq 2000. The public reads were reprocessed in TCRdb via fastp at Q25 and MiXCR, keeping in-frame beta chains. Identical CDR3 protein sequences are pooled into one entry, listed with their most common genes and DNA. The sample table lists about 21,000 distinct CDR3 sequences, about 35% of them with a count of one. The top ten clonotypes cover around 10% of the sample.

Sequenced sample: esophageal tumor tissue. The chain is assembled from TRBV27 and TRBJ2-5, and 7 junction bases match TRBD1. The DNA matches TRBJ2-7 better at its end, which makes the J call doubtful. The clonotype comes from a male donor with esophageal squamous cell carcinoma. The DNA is TGTGCCAGCAGTTTATACGAGGGGGCCGGCTACGAGCAGTACTTC. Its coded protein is CASSLYEGAGYEQYF.